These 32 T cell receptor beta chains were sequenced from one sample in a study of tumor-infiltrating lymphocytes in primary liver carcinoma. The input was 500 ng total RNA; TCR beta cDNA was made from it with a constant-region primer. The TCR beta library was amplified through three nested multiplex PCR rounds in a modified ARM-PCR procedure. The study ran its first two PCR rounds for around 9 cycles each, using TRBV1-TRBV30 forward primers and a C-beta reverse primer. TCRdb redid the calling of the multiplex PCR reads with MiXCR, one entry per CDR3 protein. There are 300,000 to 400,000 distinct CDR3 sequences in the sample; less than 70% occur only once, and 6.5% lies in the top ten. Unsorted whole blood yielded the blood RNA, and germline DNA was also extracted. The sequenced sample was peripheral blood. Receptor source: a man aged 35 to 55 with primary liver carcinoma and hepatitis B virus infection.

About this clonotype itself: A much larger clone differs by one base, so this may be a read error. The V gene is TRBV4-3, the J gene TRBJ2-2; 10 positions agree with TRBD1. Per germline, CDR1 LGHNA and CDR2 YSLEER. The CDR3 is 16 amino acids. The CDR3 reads CASNQDRGLNTGELFF. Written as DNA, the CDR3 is TGCGCCAGCAACCAAGACAGGGGGCTGAACACCGGGGAGCTGTTTTTT.

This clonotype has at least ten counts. CDR3 DNA: TGTGCCAGCAGCTTAGAGGGACCCGGCGGGACCCAGTACTTC. Translating it yields CASSLEGPGGTQYF. The rearrangement joins TRBV11-2 to TRBJ2-5, with D perhaps being TRBD1 or TRBD2 (5 bases each). This CDR3 has 14 amino acids. Germline CDR1 is SGHAT and CDR2 is FQNNGV. Trimming removed 0 bases from V and 7 bases from J, with 12 bases in between.

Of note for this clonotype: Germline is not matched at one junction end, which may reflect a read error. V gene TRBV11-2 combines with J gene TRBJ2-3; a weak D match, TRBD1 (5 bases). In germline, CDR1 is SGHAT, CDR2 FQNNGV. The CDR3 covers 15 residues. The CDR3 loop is CASILGQGITDTQYF. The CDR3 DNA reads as TGTGCCAGCATCTTAGGACAAGGGATCACAGATACGCAGTATTTT.

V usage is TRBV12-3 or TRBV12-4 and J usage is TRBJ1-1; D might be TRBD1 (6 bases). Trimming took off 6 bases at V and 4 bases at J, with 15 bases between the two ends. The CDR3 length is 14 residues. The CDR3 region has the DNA TGTGCCAGCAGGAACAAACAGGGCGGCACTGAAGCTTTCTTT. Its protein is CASRNKQGGTEAFF.

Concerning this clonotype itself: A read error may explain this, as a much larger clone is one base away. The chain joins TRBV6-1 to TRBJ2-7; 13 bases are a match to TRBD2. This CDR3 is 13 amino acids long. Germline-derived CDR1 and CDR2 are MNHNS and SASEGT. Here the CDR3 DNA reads TGTGACAGCAGGACTAGCGGGAGCCACGAGCAGTACTTC. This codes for CDSRTSGSHEQYF.

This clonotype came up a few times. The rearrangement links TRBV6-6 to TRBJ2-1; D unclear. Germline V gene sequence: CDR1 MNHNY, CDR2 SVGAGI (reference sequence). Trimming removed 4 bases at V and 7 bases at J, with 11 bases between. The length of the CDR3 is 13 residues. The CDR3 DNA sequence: TGTGCCAGCAGTTCCAGACCTATAAATGAGCAGTTCTTC. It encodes CASSSRPINEQFF.

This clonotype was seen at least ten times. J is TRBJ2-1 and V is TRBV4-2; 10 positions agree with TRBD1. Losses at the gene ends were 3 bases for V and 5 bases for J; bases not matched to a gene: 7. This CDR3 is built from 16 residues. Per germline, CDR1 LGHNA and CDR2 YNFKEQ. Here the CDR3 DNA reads TGTGCCAGCAGCCACGCCGGGGGACAGGGGAACAATGAGCAGTTCTTC. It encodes CASSHAGGQGNNEQFF.

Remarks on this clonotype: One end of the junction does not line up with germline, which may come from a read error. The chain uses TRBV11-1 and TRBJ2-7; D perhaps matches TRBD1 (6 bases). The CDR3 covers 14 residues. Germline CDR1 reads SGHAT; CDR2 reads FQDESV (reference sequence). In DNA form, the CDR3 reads TGTGCCAGCCGCTTCGGTATTGGGGGCTACGAGCAATACTTC. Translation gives CASRFGIGGYEQYF. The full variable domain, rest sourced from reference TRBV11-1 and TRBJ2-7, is EAEVAQSPRYKITEKSQAVAFWCDPISGHATLYWYRQILGQGPELLVQFQDESVVDDSQLPKDRFSAERLKGVDSTLKIQPAELGDSAMYLCASRFGIGGYEQYFGPGTRLTVT.

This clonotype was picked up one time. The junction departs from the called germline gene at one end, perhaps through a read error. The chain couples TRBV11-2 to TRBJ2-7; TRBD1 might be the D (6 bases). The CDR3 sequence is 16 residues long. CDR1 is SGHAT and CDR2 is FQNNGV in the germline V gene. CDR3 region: CAGSSVRTAYSYEQYF. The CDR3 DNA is TGTGCCGGCAGCTCAGTGCGGACAGCTTACTCCTACGAGCAGTACTTC. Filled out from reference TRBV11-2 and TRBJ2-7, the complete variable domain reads EAGVAQSPRYKIIEKRQSVAFWCNPISGHATLYWYQQILGQGPKLLIQFQNNGVVDDSQLPKDRFSAERLKGVDSTLKIQPAKLEDSAVYLCAGSSVRTAYSYEQYFGPGTRLTVT.

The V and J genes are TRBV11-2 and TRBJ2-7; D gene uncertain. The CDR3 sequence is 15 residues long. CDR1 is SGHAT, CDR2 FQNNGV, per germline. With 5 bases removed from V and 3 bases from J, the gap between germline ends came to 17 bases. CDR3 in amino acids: CASSLLWSLGYEQYF. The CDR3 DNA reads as TGTGCCAGCAGCCTGCTCTGGTCGCTCGGCTACGAGCAGTACTTC.

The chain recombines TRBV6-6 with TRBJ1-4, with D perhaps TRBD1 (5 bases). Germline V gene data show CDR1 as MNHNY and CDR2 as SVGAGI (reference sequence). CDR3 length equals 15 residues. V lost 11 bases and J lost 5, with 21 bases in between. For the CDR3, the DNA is TGTGCCTGCGGTTCCGTTGGACGGGACAATGAAAAACTGTTTTTT. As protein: CACGSVGRDNEKLFF.

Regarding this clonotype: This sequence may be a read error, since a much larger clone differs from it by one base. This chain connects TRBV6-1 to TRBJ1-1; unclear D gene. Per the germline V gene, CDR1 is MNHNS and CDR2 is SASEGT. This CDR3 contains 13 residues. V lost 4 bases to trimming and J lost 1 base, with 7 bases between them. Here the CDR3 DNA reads TGTGCCAGCAGTGTTCTGGAGAACACTGAAGCTTTCTTT. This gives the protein CASSVLENTEAFF.

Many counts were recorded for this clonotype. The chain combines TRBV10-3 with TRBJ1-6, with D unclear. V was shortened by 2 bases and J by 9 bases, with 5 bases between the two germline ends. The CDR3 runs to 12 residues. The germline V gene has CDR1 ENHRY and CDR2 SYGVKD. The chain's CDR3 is CAISETGSPLHF. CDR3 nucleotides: TGTGCCATCAGTGAGACGGGTTCACCCCTCCACTTT.

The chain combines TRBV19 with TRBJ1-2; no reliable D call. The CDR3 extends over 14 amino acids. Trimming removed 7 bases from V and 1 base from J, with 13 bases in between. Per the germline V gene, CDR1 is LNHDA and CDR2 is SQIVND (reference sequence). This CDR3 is CASTPVGNNYGYTF. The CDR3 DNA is TGTGCCAGTACCCCTGTGGGGAATAACTATGGCTACACCTTC.

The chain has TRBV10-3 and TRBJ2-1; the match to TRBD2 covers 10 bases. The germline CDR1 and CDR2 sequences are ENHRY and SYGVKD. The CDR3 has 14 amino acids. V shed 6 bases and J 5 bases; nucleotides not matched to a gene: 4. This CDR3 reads CAIRTGTSDNEQFF. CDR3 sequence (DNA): TGTGCCATCAGAACCGGGACTAGCGACAATGAGCAGTTCTTC.

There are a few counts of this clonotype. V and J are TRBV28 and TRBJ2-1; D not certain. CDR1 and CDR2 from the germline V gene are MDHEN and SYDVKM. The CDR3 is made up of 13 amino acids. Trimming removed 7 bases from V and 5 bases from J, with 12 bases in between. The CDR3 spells CASTGQAHNEQFF. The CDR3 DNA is TGTGCCAGCACCGGCCAGGCCCACAATGAGCAGTTCTTC.

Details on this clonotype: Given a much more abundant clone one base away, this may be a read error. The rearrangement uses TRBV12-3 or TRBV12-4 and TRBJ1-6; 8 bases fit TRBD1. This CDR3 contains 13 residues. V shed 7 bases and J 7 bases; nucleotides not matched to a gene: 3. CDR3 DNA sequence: TGTGCCAGCAATTGGACAGGGAATTCACCCCTCCACTTT. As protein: CASNWTGNSPLHF.

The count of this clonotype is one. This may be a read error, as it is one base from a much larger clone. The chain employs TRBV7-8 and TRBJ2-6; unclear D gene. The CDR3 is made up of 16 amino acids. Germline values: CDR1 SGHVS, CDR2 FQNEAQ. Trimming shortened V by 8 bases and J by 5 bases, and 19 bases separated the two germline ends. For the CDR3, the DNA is TGTGCCAGCGCCGGTCTATCTCGAACCTGGGCCAACGTCCTGACTTTC. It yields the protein CASAGLSRTWANVLTF.

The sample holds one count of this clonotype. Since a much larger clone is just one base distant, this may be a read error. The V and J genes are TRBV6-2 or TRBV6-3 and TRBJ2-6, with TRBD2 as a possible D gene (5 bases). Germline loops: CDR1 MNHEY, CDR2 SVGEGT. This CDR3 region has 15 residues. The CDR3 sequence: CASNLAVPGVNVLTF. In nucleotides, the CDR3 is TGTGCCAGCAATCTGGCAGTTCCCGGGGTCAACGTCCTGACTTTC.

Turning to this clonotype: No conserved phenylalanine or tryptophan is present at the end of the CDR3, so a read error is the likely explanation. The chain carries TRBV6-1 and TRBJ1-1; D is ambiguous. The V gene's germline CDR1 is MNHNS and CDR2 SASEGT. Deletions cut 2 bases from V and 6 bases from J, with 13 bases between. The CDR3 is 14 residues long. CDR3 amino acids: CASSESWFGAEAFI. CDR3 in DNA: TGTGCCAGCAGTGAATCATGGTTTGGGGCTGAAGCTTTCATT.

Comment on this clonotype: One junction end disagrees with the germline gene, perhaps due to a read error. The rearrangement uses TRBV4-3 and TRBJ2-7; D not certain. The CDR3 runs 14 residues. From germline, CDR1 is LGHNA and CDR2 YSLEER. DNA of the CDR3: TGCGCCAGCAGCCAACACCACGGGTCCTACGAGCAGTACTTT. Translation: CASSQHHGSYEQYF.

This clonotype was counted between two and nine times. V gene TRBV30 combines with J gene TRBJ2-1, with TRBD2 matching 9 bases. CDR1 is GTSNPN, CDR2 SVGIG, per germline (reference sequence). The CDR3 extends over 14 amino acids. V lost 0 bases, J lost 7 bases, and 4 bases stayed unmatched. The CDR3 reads CAWSVTGLANEQFF. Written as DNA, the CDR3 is TGTGCCTGGAGTGTAACGGGACTAGCAAATGAGCAGTTCTTC.

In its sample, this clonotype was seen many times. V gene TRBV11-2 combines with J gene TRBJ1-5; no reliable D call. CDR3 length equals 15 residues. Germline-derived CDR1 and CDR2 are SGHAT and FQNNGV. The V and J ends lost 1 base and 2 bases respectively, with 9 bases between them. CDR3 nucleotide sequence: TGTGCCAGCAGCTTAGGTAGCTCCGGCAATCAGCCCCAGCATTTT. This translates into CASSLGSSGNQPQHF.

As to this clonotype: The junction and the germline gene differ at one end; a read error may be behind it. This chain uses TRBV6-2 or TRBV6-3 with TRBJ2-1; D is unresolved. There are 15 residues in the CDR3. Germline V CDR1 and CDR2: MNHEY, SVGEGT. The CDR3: CASRTRVPSYSEQFF. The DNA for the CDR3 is TGTGCCAGCAGAACAAGGGTTCCCTCCTACAGTGAGCAGTTCTTC.

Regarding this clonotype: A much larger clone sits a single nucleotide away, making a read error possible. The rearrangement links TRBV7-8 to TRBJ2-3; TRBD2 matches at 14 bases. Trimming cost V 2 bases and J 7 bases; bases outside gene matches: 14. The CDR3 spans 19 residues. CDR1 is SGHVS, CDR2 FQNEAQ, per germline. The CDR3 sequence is CASSLNFEGLAGVLNTQYF. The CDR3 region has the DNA TGTGCCAGCAGCTTAAATTTTGAGGGACTAGCGGGAGTATTAAATACGCAGTATTTT.

CDR3 amino acids: CASSFRDREEDTQYF. In DNA form, the CDR3 reads TGTGCCAGCAGTTTTAGGGACAGGGAGGAAGATACGCAGTATTTT. The rearrangement links TRBV12-3 or TRBV12-4 to TRBJ2-3, with 9 bases lining up with TRBD1. This CDR3 spans 15 amino acids. J was trimmed by 5 bases and V by 3 bases; bases with no gene match: 6.

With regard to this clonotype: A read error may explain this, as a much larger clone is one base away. The CDR3 coding sequence is TGCGCCTCAAGGGACGGGGTGGCCAACACTGAAGCTTTCTTT. Its translation: CASRDGVANTEAFF. The chain has TRBV10-2 and TRBJ1-1, with D possibly matching TRBD1 (5 bases). V lost 11 bases and J 2 bases, leaving 18 bases between the germline ends. This CDR3 spans 14 amino acids. Germline CDR1 and CDR2: WSHSY and SAAADI.

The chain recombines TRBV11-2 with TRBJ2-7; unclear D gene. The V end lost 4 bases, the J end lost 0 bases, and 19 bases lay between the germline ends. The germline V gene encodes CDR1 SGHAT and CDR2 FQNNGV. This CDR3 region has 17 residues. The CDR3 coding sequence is TGTGCCAGCAGCTCAACCCTCCCTACAGTAAGCTCCTACGAGCAGTACTTC. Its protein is CASSSTLPTVSSYEQYF.

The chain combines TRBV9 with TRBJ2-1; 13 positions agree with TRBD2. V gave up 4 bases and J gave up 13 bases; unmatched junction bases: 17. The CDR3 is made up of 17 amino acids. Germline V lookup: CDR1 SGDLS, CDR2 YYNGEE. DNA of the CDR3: TGTGCCAGCAGCCCCCACATAGGACTAGCGGGAGATGTAGGTCAGTTCTTC. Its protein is CASSPHIGLAGDVGQFF.

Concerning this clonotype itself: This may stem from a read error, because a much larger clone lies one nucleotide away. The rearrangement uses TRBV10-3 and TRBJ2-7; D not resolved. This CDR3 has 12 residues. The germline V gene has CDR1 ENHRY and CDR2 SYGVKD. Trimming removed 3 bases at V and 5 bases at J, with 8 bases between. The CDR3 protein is CAISDGSNEQYF. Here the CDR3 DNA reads TGTGCCATCAGTGACGGATCGAACGAGCAGTACTTC.

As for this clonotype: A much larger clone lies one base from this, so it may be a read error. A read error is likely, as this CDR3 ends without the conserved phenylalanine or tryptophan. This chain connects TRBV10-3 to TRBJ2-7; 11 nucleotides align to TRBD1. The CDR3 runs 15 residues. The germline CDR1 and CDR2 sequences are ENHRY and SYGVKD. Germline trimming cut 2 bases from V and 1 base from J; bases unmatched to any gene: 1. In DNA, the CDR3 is TGTGCCATCAGTGAGGGGACAGGGGGATCCTACGAGCAGTACCTC. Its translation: CAISEGTGGSYEQYL.

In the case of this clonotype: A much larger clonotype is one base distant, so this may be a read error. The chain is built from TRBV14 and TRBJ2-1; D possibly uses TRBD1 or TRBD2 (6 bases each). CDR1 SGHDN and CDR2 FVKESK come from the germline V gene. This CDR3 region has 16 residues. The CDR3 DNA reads TGTGCCAGCAGGAAAACCGGGGGCAGCCCCTACAATGAGCAGCTCTTC. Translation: CASRKTGGSPYNEQLF. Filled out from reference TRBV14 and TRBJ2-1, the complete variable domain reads EAGVTQFPSHSVIEKGQTVTLRCDPISGHDNLYWYRRVMGKEIKFLLHFVKESKQDESGMPNNRFLAERTGGTYSTLKVQPAELEDSGVYFCASRKTGGSPYNEQLFGPGTRLTVL.